There are a few counts of the clone carrying this T cell receptor (beta chain). This sample stems from a study of blood T cell repertoires in COVID-19. This CDR3 spans 13 amino acids. The germline gives CDR1 SNHLY, CDR2 FYNNEI. The V end lost 6 bases, the J end lost 3 bases, and 11 bases lay between the germline ends. Measured with immunoSEQ multiplex PCR; TCRdb has only the in-frame clones, and not every one. The sample lists 150,000 to 200,000 clones, approximately 82% occurring once. Sequencing was performed on PBMCs or T cells enriched from blood (not recorded which). This TCR was sampled from a man aged 50-59 years who had recovered from COVID-19. This chain uses TRBV2 with TRBJ1-1; no reliable D call. The chain's CDR3 is CASSVSGYTEAFF. DNA of the CDR3: TGTGCCAGCAGCGTCTCAGGCTACACTGAAGCTTTCTTT. The full variable domain, rest sourced from reference TRBV2 and TRBJ1-1, is EPEVTQTPSHQVTQMGQEVILRCVPISNHLYFYWYRQILGQKVEFLVSFYNNEISEKSEIFDDQFSVERPDGSNFTLKIRSTKLEDSAMYFCASSVSGYTEAFFGQGTRLTVV.